Listed here are 29 T cell receptor beta chains from one sample, sequenced in a study of cytomegalovirus exposure and HLA in healthy donors. The method was immunoSEQ multiplex PCR; TCRdb's version includes in-frame clones alone and lacks a portion of them. The sample records 200,000 to 300,000 clones, about 88% being singletons. Source material: PBMCs. The receptor source for this set is a man aged 18 to 30 in good health and CMV-seropositive.

The J gene is TRBJ2-1, the V gene TRBV5-1, with TRBD2 identical over 13 bases. The CDR3 is made up of 16 amino acids. V lost 7 bases and J lost 1; bases outside the gene matches: 5. Looked up from germline, CDR1 is SGHRS and CDR2 is YFSETQ. The CDR3, as DNA: TGCGCCAGCGGGACTAGCGGGACGAAGTCCTACAATGAGCAGTTCTTC. It is translated as CASGTSGTKSYNEQFF.

The rearrangement uses TRBV29-1 and TRBJ1-3, with a weak D call TRBD1 (5 bases). Between the trimmed V and J ends, which lost 5 bases and 1 base, there was a span of 9 bases. The CDR3 extends over 13 amino acids. The germline V gene encodes CDR1 SQVTM and CDR2 ANQGSEA. Here the CDR3 DNA reads TGCAGCGTTCGGGGGGAATCTGGAAACACCATATATTTT. Its translation: CSVRGESGNTIYF.

The gene calls are TRBV30 and TRBJ1-2; 9 bases line up with TRBD1. Trimming took 2 bases from V and 8 from J; bases not matched to a gene: 6. CDR1 and CDR2 from the germline V gene are GTSNPN and SVGIG (reference sequence). The length of the CDR3 is 13 residues. The CDR3 DNA reads as TGTGCCTGGAGTTTACAGGGGGCAAGCGGCTACACCTTC. Its translation is CAWSLQGASGYTF. The full variable domain, completed using reference TRBV30 and TRBJ1-2, is SQTIHQWPATLVQPVGSPLSLECTVEGTSNPNLYWYRQAAGRGLQLLFYSVGIGQISSEVPQNLSASRPQDRQFILSSKKLLLSDSGFYLCAWSLQGASGYTFGSGTRLTVV.

The chain employs TRBV4-1 and TRBJ1-1; no definite D call. V was trimmed by 0 bases and J by 1 base, leaving 9 bases between them. This CDR3 contains 15 residues. The germline V gene has CDR1 MGHRA and CDR2 YSYEKL. The CDR3 DNA reads as TGCGCCAGCAGCCAAGATGAAGACCCGAACACTGAAGCTTTCTTT. This encodes CASSQDEDPNTEAFF.

This clone was detected only once. This chain uses TRBV5-1 with TRBJ1-2, with 8 bases matching TRBD1. CDR1 and CDR2 from the germline V gene are SGHRS and YFSETQ. The ends lost 4 bases at V and 3 bases at J; junction bases unmatched: 8. The CDR3 covers 15 residues. CDR3 bases: TGCGCCAGCAGCCCAGACAGGGGAAGTGACTATGGCTACACCTTC. It is translated as CASSPDRGSDYGYTF.

The chain is built from TRBV7-2 and TRBJ2-2; D gene ambiguous. This CDR3 comprises 14 residues. Germline CDR1 SGHTA, CDR2 FQGNSA. Trimming shortened V by 10 bases and J by 2 bases, and 14 bases separated the two germline ends. This chain's CDR3 is CAMSRSSNTGELFF. CDR3 coding DNA: TGTGCCATGTCCCGGTCCTCTAACACCGGGGAGCTGTTTTTT. Supplemented by reference TRBV7-2 and TRBJ2-2, the full variable domain reads GAGVSQSPSNKVTEKGKDVELRCDPISGHTALYWYRQSLGQGLEFLIYFQGNSAPDKSGLPSDRFSAERTGGSVSTLTIQRTQQEDSAVYLCAMSRSSNTGELFFGEGSRLTVL.

This clone was counted a few times. The chain recombines TRBV4-2 with TRBJ2-7, with TRBD2 as a possible D gene (6 bases). With 0 bases removed from V and 5 bases from J, the gap between germline ends came to 11 bases. CDR1 LGHNA and CDR2 YNFKEQ come from the germline V gene. CDR3 length: 14 residues. The chain's CDR3 is CASSQDKASDEQYF. CDR3 DNA sequence: TGTGCCAGCAGCCAAGATAAGGCTAGCGACGAGCAGTACTTC.

The chain links TRBV2 to TRBJ1-2; tentatively, D is TRBD1 (6 bases). Trimming shortened V by 7 bases and J by 2 bases, and 11 bases separated the two germline ends. The CDR3 has 13 amino acids. Germline V CDR1 and CDR2: SNHLY, FYNNEI. Written as DNA, the CDR3 is TGTGCCAGCAACCTGGACAGAAACTATGGCTACACCTTC. It encodes CASNLDRNYGYTF.

This clone was seen a few times. The gene calls are TRBV5-1 and TRBJ2-7; D uncertain. Deletions cut 3 bases from V and 2 bases from J, with 9 bases between. Per the germline V gene, CDR1 is SGHRS and CDR2 is YFSETQ. CDR3 size: 13 residues. The CDR3 DNA sequence: TGCGCCAGCAGCTGGGGATCTGCCTACGAGCAGTACTTC. It yields the protein CASSWGSAYEQYF.

The rearrangement links TRBV5-1 to TRBJ2-3, with D unclear. The CDR3 covers 13 residues. CDR1 and CDR2 (germline): SGHRS, YFSETQ. Trimming shortened V by 5 bases and J by 0 bases, and 7 bases separated the two germline ends. CDR3 DNA: TGCGCCAGCAGAGAAGCTAGCACAGATACGCAGTATTTT. Translating gives CASREASTDTQYF.

This clone was seen only once. V and J are TRBV30 and TRBJ1-4; 10 nucleotides align to TRBD1. CDR3 length equals 14 residues. With 4 bases clipped from V and 6 bases from J, the junction kept 5 bases outside the gene matches. Germline CDR1 reads GTSNPN; CDR2 reads SVGIG (reference sequence). CDR3 protein: CAWNGGQGHEKLFF. In DNA form, the CDR3 reads TGTGCCTGGAATGGGGGACAGGGGCATGAAAAACTGTTTTTT.

V is TRBV7-2 and J is TRBJ2-7; D is uncertain. The CDR3 is 14 residues long. The V end was cut by 5 bases, the J end by 4 bases, with 15 bases between. CDR1 and CDR2 from the germline V gene are SGHTA and FQGNSA. The CDR3 is CASSQRPGPYEQYF. CDR3 in DNA: TGTGCCAGCAGCCAGCGCCCCGGACCGTACGAGCAGTACTTC.

The V and J genes are TRBV11-2 and TRBJ2-7; D is unresolved. CDR3 length: 11 residues. In germline, CDR1 is SGHAT, CDR2 FQNNGV. Trimming shortened V by 5 bases and J by 7 bases, and 9 bases separated the two germline ends. For the CDR3, the DNA is TGTGCCAGCAGCCCCGGTCATGAGCAGTACTTC. This encodes CASSPGHEQYF. Looking up the rest from reference TRBV11-2 and TRBJ2-7 gives the full variable domain: EAGVAQSPRYKIIEKRQSVAFWCNPISGHATLYWYQQILGQGPKLLIQFQNNGVVDDSQLPKDRFSAERLKGVDSTLKIQPAKLEDSAVYLCASSPGHEQYFGPGTRLTVT.

This chain links TRBV9 with TRBJ1-3; D ambiguous. Germline lookup yields CDR1 SGDLS and CDR2 YYNGEE. The CDR3 is 15 residues long. The V end lost 3 bases, the J end lost 2 bases, and 12 bases lay between the germline ends. As DNA, the CDR3 is TGTGCCAGCAGCGACCAGTCGGGAGCTGGAAACACCATATATTTT. As protein: CASSDQSGAGNTIYF.

This chain uses TRBV9 with TRBJ1-5; D gene ambiguous. This CDR3 is built from 15 residues. Per germline, CDR1 SGDLS and CDR2 YYNGEE. V lost 0 bases to trimming and J lost 3 bases, with 10 bases between them. The CDR3 DNA is TGTGCCAGCAGCGTAGGCGTGGGTAACAATCAGCCCCAGCATTTT. It specifies CASSVGVGNNQPQHF. Supplemented by reference TRBV9 and TRBJ1-5, the full variable domain reads DSGVTQTPKHLITATGQRVTLRCSPRSGDLSVYWYQQSLDQGLQFLIQYYNGEERAKGNILERFSAQQFPDLHSELNLSSLELGDSALYFCASSVGVGNNQPQHFGDGTRLSIL.

The chain couples TRBV4-1 to TRBJ2-3, with a tentative D call TRBD1 (6 bases). CDR3 size: 15 residues. The germline gives CDR1 MGHRA, CDR2 YSYEKL. V lost 4 bases, J lost 2 bases, and 13 bases lay in between. The CDR3: CASSLAGTTTDTQYF. CDR3 DNA: TGCGCCAGCAGCCTCGCCGGGACAACCACAGATACGCAGTATTTT.

CDR3: CASSPSMHGDGEQYF. In DNA form, the CDR3 reads TGTGCCAGCAGCCCCTCGATGCACGGCGATGGGGAGCAGTACTTC. V and J are TRBV7-2 and TRBJ2-7; D ambiguous. CDR1 and CDR2 (germline): SGHTA, FQGNSA. V was trimmed by 5 bases and J by 7 bases, leaving 21 bases between them. The length of the CDR3 is 15 residues.

V and J are TRBV7-2 and TRBJ2-7, with TRBD1 matching 11 bases. Germline V lookup: CDR1 SGHTA, CDR2 FQGNSA. Trimming took 3 bases from V and 3 from J; bases not matched to a gene: 7. There are 16 residues in the CDR3. The CDR3 protein is CASSFRGTGGNYEQYF. The CDR3 DNA reads TGTGCCAGCAGCTTCCGAGGGACAGGGGGAAACTACGAGCAGTACTTC.

The chain carries TRBV19 and TRBJ1-1; D possibly corresponds to TRBD1 (5 bases). The V gene's germline CDR1 is LNHDA and CDR2 SQIVND (reference sequence). This CDR3 region has 14 residues. Trimming left V 6 bases short and J 2 bases short, with 13 bases between. The chain's CDR3 is CASSRGTLNTEAFF. In nucleotides, the CDR3 is TGTGCCAGTAGCAGAGGGACGCTTAACACTGAAGCTTTCTTT.

This sequence joins TRBV19 and TRBJ1-2; D is perhaps TRBD1 (5 bases). The V and J ends lost 3 bases and 4 bases respectively, with 9 bases between them. The CDR3 has 13 amino acids. From germline, CDR1 is LNHDA and CDR2 SQIVND (reference sequence). DNA for the CDR3: TGTGCCAGTAGTATGGGCAGGGCCTATGGCTACACCTTC. This translates into CASSMGRAYGYTF.

The V and J genes are TRBV5-4 and TRBJ1-1; no clear D gene. This CDR3 spans 13 amino acids. Germline V CDR1 and CDR2: SGHNT, YYREEE (reference sequence). Trimming pared 4 bases from V and 0 bases from J, leaving 7 bases between. The CDR3 sequence: CASSPAVNTEAFF. The CDR3, as DNA: TGTGCCAGCAGCCCCGCGGTGAACACTGAAGCTTTCTTT.

Of note for this clone: Other DNA sequences in the sample encode the same CDR3. The J gene is TRBJ2-7, the V gene TRBV15; 7 nucleotides line up with TRBD1. Germline V gives CDR1 LNHNV, CDR2 YYDKDF (reference sequence). CDR3 length: 14 residues. V was clipped by 3 bases and J by 1 base; unmatched bases: 3. The CDR3 region is CATSRRQGSYEQYF. CDR3 coding DNA: TGTGCCACCAGCAGGAGACAGGGATCCTACGAGCAGTACTTC.

This chain connects TRBV5-6 to TRBJ2-7, with D hard to call. CDR3 size: 12 residues. Germline V gives CDR1 SGHDT, CDR2 YYEEEE. Trimming left V 4 bases short and J 6 bases short, with 11 bases between. The CDR3 DNA is TGTGCCAGCAGCCAAGACTCGGTCGAGCAGTACTTC. This sequence encodes CASSQDSVEQYF.

The chain links TRBV7-9 to TRBJ2-5; TRBD2 might be the D (5 bases). This CDR3 region has 14 residues. Germline CDR1 and CDR2: SEHNR and FQNEAQ (reference sequence). V was clipped by 5 bases and J by 2 bases, with 12 bases between them. CDR3 loop: CASSAPSGQETQYF. CDR3 sequence (DNA): TGTGCCAGCAGCGCTCCTTCGGGACAAGAGACCCAGTACTTC.

The gene calls are TRBV2 and TRBJ1-5; 7 positions agree with TRBD1. V was clipped by 8 bases and J by 5 bases; unmatched bases: 9. Germline lookup yields CDR1 SNHLY and CDR2 FYNNEI. This CDR3 contains 14 residues. CDR3: CASGQITGDQPQHF. CDR3 in DNA: TGTGCCAGCGGACAGATTACAGGGGATCAGCCCCAGCATTTT.

The genes are TRBV6-5 and TRBJ2-7; D tentatively fits TRBD1 or TRBD2 (5 bases each). This CDR3 has 16 amino acids. V gave up 0 bases and J gave up 4 bases, with 16 bases separating them. The germline gives CDR1 MNHEY, CDR2 SVGAGI. The CDR3 spells CASSYSVGDVPYEQYF. The CDR3 region has the DNA TGTGCCAGCAGTTACTCGGTTGGGGACGTACCTTACGAGCAGTACTTC.

The chain links TRBV7-8 to TRBJ1-5; D not resolved. The length of the CDR3 is 17 residues. V was trimmed by 1 base and J by 4 bases, leaving 17 bases between them. CDR1 is SGHVS, CDR2 FQNEAQ, per germline. CDR3 nucleotides: TGTGCCAGCAGCTTAGGTTATCGGCAGGTGGGGAATCAGCCCCAGCATTTT. Translation: CASSLGYRQVGNQPQHF.

This chain uses TRBV6-5 with TRBJ1-3, with TRBD1 matching over 8 bases. Trimming removed 9 bases from V and 4 bases from J; junction bases left unmatched: 11. Germline CDR1 is MNHEY and CDR2 is SVGAGI. The CDR3 loop spans 15 amino acids. The CDR3: CASSPGQVIGNTIYF. The CDR3 bases are TGTGCCAGTTCCCCGGGACAGGTTATCGGAAACACCATATATTTT.

This rearrangement joins TRBV9 to TRBJ2-2, with unresolved D. This CDR3 is built from 15 residues. Germline loops: CDR1 SGDLS, CDR2 YYNGEE. With 4 bases removed from V and 5 bases from J, the gap between germline ends came to 15 bases. The CDR3 spells CASSPERPSTGELFF. CDR3 coding DNA: TGTGCCAGCAGCCCCGAGAGACCTTCGACCGGGGAGCTGTTTTTT.